A selection of T cell receptor beta chains follows, all from one sample in a study of blood T cell repertoires in COVID-19. Assay used: immunoSEQ multiplex PCR; TCRdb lists only in-frame clones, some missing. The sample contains about 310,000 clones, 90% of which appear only once. The specimen sequenced was peripheral blood. Receptor source: a woman aged 40 to 50 with COVID-19, enrolled during active disease. The CDR3 runs from the conserved cysteine through the conserved F or W. D genes are given only for firm matches. Clone sizes are given selectively: once, few, many, or a class where the clone is expanded.

few,TRBJ2-3,TRBV3-1/TRBV3-2,.,TGTGCCAGCGCTGCCAGGGAAGCAGATACGCAGTATTTT,CASAAREADTQYF
.,TRBJ1-5,TRBV19,TRBD1,TGTGCCAGTAGTATAATCAGGGGGGTCTATAATCAGCCCCAGCATTTT,CASSIIRGVYNQPQHF
.,TRBJ1-5,TRBV7-4,.,TGTGCCAGCAGCTTGCCGGGAAGAAATCAGCCCCAGCATTTT,CASSLPGRNQPQHF
.,TRBJ2-7,TRBV2,.,TGTGCCAGCAGTCTCGACAGCTACGAGCAGTACTTC,CASSLDSYEQYF
.,TRBJ1-2,TRBV9,.,TGTGCCAGCAGCCCTCAAACAACTAACTATGGCTACACCTTC,CASSPQTTNYGYTF
.,TRBJ2-3,TRBV29-1,TRBD2,TGCAGCGTTGGTGCTAGCGGGGTAGATACGCAGTATTTT,CSVGASGVDTQYF
.,TRBJ2-6,TRBV7-2,TRBD1,TGTGCCAGCAGTCCCGACAGGGGGCGCTCTGGGGCCAACGTCCTGACTTTC,CASSPDRGRSGANVLTF
.,TRBJ2-3,TRBV9,TRBD2,TGTGCCAGCAGCGCTAGCGGGGCCACTAGCACAGATACGCAGTATTTT,CASSASGATSTDTQYF
once,TRBJ2-7,TRBV7-2,TRBD1,TGTGCCAGCAGCTTAGTCCCGGGACAGGGGACCTACGAGCAGTACTTC,CASSLVPGQGTYEQYF
.,TRBJ2-1,TRBV7-9,.,TGTGCCAGCAGCTTAGAAGCTGATAACAATGAGCAGTTCTTC,CASSLEADNNEQFF
.,TRBJ1-1,TRBV12-3/TRBV12-4,.,TGTGCCAGCAGTTTTAAGGGGGATACTGAAGCTTTCTTT,CASSFKGDTEAFF
.,TRBJ1-1,TRBV28,TRBD1,TGTGCCAGCAGTCCAATAGACAGGGTGGACACTGAAGCTTTCTTT,CASSPIDRVDTEAFF
.,TRBJ2-5,TRBV5-4,.,TGTGCCAGCAGCCCGACAGCCCTAATACGAGAGACCCAGTACTTC,CASSPTALIRETQYF
.,TRBJ2-7,TRBV6-5,.,TGTGCCAGCAGCGGTGGGGGCCCCCCAGGCTACGAGCAGTACTTC,CASSGGGPPGYEQYF
once,TRBJ2-5,TRBV19,.,TGTGCCAGTAGTACCTCTCAAGAGACCCAGTACTTC,CASSTSQETQYF
.,TRBJ2-2,TRBV24-1,.,TGTGCCACCAGTGCAGCGGGTAGGAACACCGGGGAGCTGTTTTTT,CATSAAGRNTGELFF
.,TRBJ2-7,TRBV7-8,.,TGTGCCAGCAGCTTAGTCGGGGGAAAGATCTACGAGCAGTACTTC,CASSLVGGKIYEQYF
.,TRBJ1-2,TRBV19,.,TGTGCCAGTAGCGACAGAACTTATAACTATGGCTACACCTTC,CASSDRTYNYGYTF
.,TRBJ1-4,TRBV29-1,TRBD1,TGCAGCGCGTTGGACAGGGCCGTAGAAAAACTGTTTTTT,CSALDRAVEKLFF
.,TRBJ1-3,TRBV19,.,TGTGCCAGTAGTTTACAGGGTGCTGGAAACACCATATATTTT,CASSLQGAGNTIYF
once,TRBJ1-1,TRBV5-5,.,TGTGCCAGCAGCTTAAAGGGGCTGAACACTGAAGCTTTCTTT,CASSLKGLNTEAFF
.,TRBJ1-5,TRBV30,.,TGTGCCTGGAGTCCCACAGGGCCCCATCAGCCCCAGCATTTT,CAWSPTGPHQPQHF
.,TRBJ2-3,TRBV5-1,TRBD1,TGCGCCAGCAGCCTCCAGACAGGGGGTACGAGGGATACGCAGTATTTT,CASSLQTGGTRDTQYF
.,TRBJ2-7,TRBV6-2/TRBV6-3,.,TGTGCCAGCAGTTACAGAGGCAGCTCCTACGAGCAGTACTTC,CASSYRGSSYEQYF
once,TRBJ1-4,TRBV4-3,TRBD1,TGCGCCAGCAGCCAGATCGGACAGGGTGAAGAAAAACTGTTTTTT,CASSQIGQGEEKLFF
.,TRBJ2-1,TRBV9,TRBD2,TGTGCCAGCAGCGTAGTTAGCGGGAGGGGGTCCTACAATGAGCAGTTCTTC,CASSVVSGRGSYNEQFF
few,TRBJ1-4,TRBV4-3,.,TGCGCCAGCAGCCAAGATGGGAGGAGTGCGGGAGAAAAACTGTTTTTT,CASSQDGRSAGEKLFF
.,TRBJ2-2,TRBV27,TRBD1,TGTGCCAGCAGTACCGGGACAGGGGAGCCTAACACCGGGGAGCTGTTTTTT,CASSTGTGEPNTGELFF
.,TRBJ2-6,TRBV28,.,TGTGCCAGCAGTCCCCCAGGGGCAGGCCGCCGGGGGGCCAACGTCCTGACTTTC,CASSPPGAGRRGANVLTF
once,TRBJ2-3,TRBV7-2,TRBD2,TGTGCCAGCAGCTTAGCTAGCGGGGTGGCAGATACGCAGTATTTT,CASSLASGVADTQYF
.,TRBJ1-5,TRBV5-6,.,TGTGCCAGCAGCTTTCAGGTGGCTTTCAATCAGCCCCAGCATTTT,CASSFQVAFNQPQHF
.,TRBJ2-7,TRBV6-5,TRBD1,TGTGCCAGCAGTTACGCGACAGGGCCCTACGAGCAGTACTTC,CASSYATGPYEQYF
.,TRBJ2-1,TRBV19,TRBD1,TGTGCCAGTAGCTTAACAGGGGGCGGAGTGGCCTACAATGAGCAGTTCTTC,CASSLTGGGVAYNEQFF
.,TRBJ2-3,TRBV28,TRBD2,TGTGCCAGCAGGCGACCGTTGGGACTAGCGGGTTACACAGATACGCAGTATTTT,CASRRPLGLAGYTDTQYF
.,TRBJ1-4,TRBV9,.,TGTGCCAGCAGCGTAGGCGGCGTCCTTAATGAAAAACTGTTTTTT,CASSVGGVLNEKLFF
.,TRBJ2-5,TRBV7-2,TRBD2,TGTGCCAGCAGCTTCCAGCGGGGGGCCGGAGAGACCCAGTACTTC,CASSFQRGAGETQYF
once,TRBJ1-1,TRBV6-1,TRBD1,TGTGCCAGCAGTGAGACAGGGGGGGACACTGAAGCTTTCTTT,CASSETGGDTEAFF
few,TRBJ1-4,TRBV4-1,.,TGCGCCAGCAGCCAAGTAGGAGGGAGTTCTGAAAAACTGTTTTTT,CASSQVGGSSEKLFF
.,TRBJ2-5,TRBV5-4,TRBD2,TGTGCCAGCAGCCAAGGGACTAGCGGGGGGCAAGAGACCCAGTACTTC,CASSQGTSGGQETQYF
.,TRBJ2-2,TRBV6-1,TRBD1,TGTGCCAGCAGTGCTACGGGACAGGGGGCCACCGGGGAGCTGTTTTTT,CASSATGQGATGELFF
.,TRBJ2-6,TRBV7-2,.,TGTGCCAGCAGCCCGTTAGGCGGAACGGCGGGGGCCAACGTCCTGACTTTC,CASSPLGGTAGANVLTF
few,TRBJ1-5,TRBV30,.,TGTGCCTGGAGTAGCCTTTCCCCAAATCAGCCCCAGCATTTT,CAWSSLSPNQPQHF
.,TRBJ1-4,TRBV5-4,TRBD1,TGTGCCAGCAGCTCGATGACAGGGGAGGACGAAAAACTGTTTTTT,CASSSMTGEDEKLFF
.,TRBJ1-1,TRBV3-1/TRBV3-2,TRBD1,TGTGCCAGCAGCCACTTCCAGGGGACAGGGAAAAGCACTGAAGCTTTCTTT,CASSHFQGTGKSTEAFF
.,TRBJ2-1,TRBV27,TRBD2,TGTGCCAGCAGTCCTGATCGGGGACTAGCGTACCGAATGGAGCAGTTCTTC,CASSPDRGLAYRMEQFF
.,TRBJ2-2,TRBV2,TRBD1,TGTGCCAGCGGATCGACGGACAGGGAAGCCGGGGAGCTGTTTTTT,CASGSTDREAGELFF
.,TRBJ2-1,TRBV7-2,TRBD1,TGTGCCAGCAGCCCCACAGGGGGGTTCTACAATGAGCAGTTCTTC,CASSPTGGFYNEQFF
once,TRBJ2-1,TRBV5-4,TRBD2,TGTGCCAGCAGCTTGCGGCCTAGCGGGAGGTACAATGAGCAGTTCTTC,CASSLRPSGRYNEQFF
.,TRBJ1-1,TRBV5-4,.,TGTGCCAGCAGCTTGACCGGCAGGGTGAACACTGAAGCTTTCTTT,CASSLTGRVNTEAFF
.,TRBJ1-4,TRBV5-6,.,TGTGCCAGCAGCCTGGGGGAGGGGATCGGAAAACTGTTTTTT,CASSLGEGIGKLFF
.,TRBJ2-6,TRBV25-1,.,TGTGCCAGCAGTGGAAACAACTCTGGGGCCAACGTCCTGACTTTC,CASSGNNSGANVLTF
few,TRBJ1-2,TRBV3-1/TRBV3-2,.,TGTGCCAGCAGCCAAGGGGCAGGCTATGGCTACACCTTC,CASSQGAGYGYTF
.,TRBJ1-1,TRBV18,.,TGTGCCAGCTCACCTTTTTTATCTGAAGCTTTCTTT,CASSPFLSEAFF
once,TRBJ2-2,TRBV18,.,TGTGCCAGCTCACCACCGGCGCCCTCAGGTGCCACCGGGGAGCTGTTTTTT,CASSPPAPSGATGELFF
few,TRBJ1-5,TRBV3-1/TRBV3-2,TRBD1,TGTGCCAGCAGCCCGACAGGGAATCAGCCCCAGCATTTT,CASSPTGNQPQHF